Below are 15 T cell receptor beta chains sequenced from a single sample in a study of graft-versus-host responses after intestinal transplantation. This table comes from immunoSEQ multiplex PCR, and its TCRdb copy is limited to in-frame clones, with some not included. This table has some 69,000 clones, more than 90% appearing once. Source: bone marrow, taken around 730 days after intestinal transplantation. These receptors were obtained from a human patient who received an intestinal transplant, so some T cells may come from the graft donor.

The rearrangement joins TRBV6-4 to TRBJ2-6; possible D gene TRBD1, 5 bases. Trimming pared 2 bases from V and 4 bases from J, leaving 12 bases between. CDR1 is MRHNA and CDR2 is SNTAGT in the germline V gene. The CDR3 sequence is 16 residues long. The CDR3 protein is CASSDVGATGANVLTF. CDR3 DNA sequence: TGTGCCAGCAGTGACGTTGGGGCTACCGGGGCCAACGTCCTGACTTTC.

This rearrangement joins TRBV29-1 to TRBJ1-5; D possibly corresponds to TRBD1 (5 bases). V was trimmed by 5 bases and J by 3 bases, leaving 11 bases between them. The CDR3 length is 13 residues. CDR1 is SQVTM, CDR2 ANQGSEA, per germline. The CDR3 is CSVTPGPNQPQHF. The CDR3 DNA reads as TGCAGCGTTACCCCAGGGCCCAATCAGCCCCAGCATTTT. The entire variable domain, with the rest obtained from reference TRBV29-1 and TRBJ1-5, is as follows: SAVISQKPSRDICQRGTSLTIQCQVDSQVTMMFWYRQQPGQSLTLIATANQGSEATYESGFVIDKFPISRPNLTFSTLTVSNMSPEDSSIYLCSVTPGPNQPQHFGDGTRLSIL.

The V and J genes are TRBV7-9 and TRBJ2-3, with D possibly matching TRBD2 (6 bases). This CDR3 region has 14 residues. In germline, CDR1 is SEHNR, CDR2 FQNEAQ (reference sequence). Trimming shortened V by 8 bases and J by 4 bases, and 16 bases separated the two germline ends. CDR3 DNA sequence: TGTGCCAGCTTCGGGGGTAGGGTCCCAGATACGCAGTATTTT. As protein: CASFGGRVPDTQYF.

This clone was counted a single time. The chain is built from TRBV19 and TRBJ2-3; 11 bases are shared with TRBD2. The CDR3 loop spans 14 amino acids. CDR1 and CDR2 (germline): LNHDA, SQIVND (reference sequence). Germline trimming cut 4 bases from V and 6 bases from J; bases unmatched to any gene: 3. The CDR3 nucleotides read TGTGCCAGTAGTAAGATAGCGGGGGGGGATACGCAGTATTTT. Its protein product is CASSKIAGGDTQYF.

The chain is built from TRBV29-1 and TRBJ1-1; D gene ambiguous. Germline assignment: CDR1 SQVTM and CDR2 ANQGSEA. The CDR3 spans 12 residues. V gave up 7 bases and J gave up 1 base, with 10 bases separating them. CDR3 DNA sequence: TGCAGCGCCAGGACGGGGAACACTGAAGCTTTCTTT. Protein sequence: CSARTGNTEAFF.

The CDR3 protein is CASIFSVKQETQYF. Here the CDR3 DNA reads TGCGCCAGCATTTTTTCGGTGAAACAAGAGACCCAGTACTTC. The V call is TRBV5-1, the J call TRBJ2-5, with unresolved D. Germline V gene data show CDR1 as SGHRS and CDR2 as YFSETQ. V was trimmed by 6 bases and J by 2 bases, leaving 14 bases between them. This CDR3 comprises 14 residues.

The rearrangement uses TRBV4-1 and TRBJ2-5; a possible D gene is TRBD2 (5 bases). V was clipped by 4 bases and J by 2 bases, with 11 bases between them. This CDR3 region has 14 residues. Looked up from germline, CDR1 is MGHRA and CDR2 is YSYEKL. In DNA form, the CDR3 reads TGCGCCAGCAGCCCCTCCGGGATTCAAGAGACCCAGTACTTC. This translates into CASSPSGIQETQYF.

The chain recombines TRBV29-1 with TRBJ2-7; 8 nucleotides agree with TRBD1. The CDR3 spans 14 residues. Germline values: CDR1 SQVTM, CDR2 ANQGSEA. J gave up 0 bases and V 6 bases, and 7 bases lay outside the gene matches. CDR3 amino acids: CSVVRDRNSYEQYF. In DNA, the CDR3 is TGCAGCGTCGTCCGGGACAGGAACTCCTACGAGCAGTACTTC.

CDR3 DNA: TGTGCCAGCAGCGTAGCCGAATGGCATGAGCAGTTCTTC. Translation: CASSVAEWHEQFF. V and J are TRBV9 and TRBJ2-1; D uncertain. The CDR3 is made up of 13 amino acids. V lost 0 bases to trimming and J lost 8 bases, with 9 bases between them. Germline V CDR1 and CDR2: SGDLS, YYNGEE.

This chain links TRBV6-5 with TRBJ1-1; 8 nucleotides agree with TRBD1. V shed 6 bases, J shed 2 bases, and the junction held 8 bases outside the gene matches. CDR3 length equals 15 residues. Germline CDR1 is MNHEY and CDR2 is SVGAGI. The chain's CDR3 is CASSQGAEINTEAFF. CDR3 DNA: TGTGCCAGCAGCCAGGGGGCGGAAATCAACACTGAAGCTTTCTTT.

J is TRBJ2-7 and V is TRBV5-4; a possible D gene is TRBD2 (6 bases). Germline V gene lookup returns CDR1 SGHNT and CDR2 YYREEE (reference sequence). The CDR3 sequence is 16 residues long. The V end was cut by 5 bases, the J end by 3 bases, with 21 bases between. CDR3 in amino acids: CASRKEGGGADYEQYF. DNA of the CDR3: TGTGCCAGCAGGAAAGAAGGTGGCGGGGCAGACTACGAGCAGTACTTC.

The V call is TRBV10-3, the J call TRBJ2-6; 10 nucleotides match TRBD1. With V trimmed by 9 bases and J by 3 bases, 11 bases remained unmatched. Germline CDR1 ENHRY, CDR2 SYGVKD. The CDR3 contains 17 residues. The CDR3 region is CAILPGQGRSGANVLTF. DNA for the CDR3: TGTGCCATTCTTCCGGGACAGGGGAGAAGTGGGGCCAACGTCCTGACTTTC.

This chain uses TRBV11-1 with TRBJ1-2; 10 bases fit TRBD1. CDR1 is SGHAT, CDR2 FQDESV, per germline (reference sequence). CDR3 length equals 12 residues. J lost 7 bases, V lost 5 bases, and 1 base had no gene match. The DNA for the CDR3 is TGTGCCAGCAGCGGGACAGGGGTTGGCTACACCTTC. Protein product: CASSGTGVGYTF.

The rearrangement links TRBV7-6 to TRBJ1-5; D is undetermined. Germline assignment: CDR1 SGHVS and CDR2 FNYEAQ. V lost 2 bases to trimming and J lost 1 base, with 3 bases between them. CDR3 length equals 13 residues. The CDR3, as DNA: TGTGCCAGCAGCTTAAACAGCAATCAGCCCCAGCATTTT. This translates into CASSLNSNQPQHF. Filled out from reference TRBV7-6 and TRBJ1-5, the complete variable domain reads GAGVSQSPRYKVTKRGQDVALRCDPISGHVSLYWYRQALGQGPEFLTYFNYEAQQDKSGLPNDRFSAERPEGSISTLTIQRTEQRDSAMYRCASSLNSNQPQHFGDGTRLSIL.

CDR3 in amino acids: CASRAPGYTEAFF. CDR3 bases: TGTGCCAGCAGGGCCCCGGGCTACACTGAAGCTTTCTTT. The chain employs TRBV6-5 and TRBJ1-1, with D unclear. Trimming stripped 6 bases from V and 3 bases from J, with 11 bases between. This CDR3 contains 13 residues. The germline CDR1 and CDR2 sequences are MNHEY and SVGAGI.